These 23 T cell receptor beta chains were sequenced from one sample in a study of T cells after yellow fever vaccination. A single record per CDR3 protein comes from TCRdb applying MiXCR to the 5' RACE reads. The sample consists of 500,000 to 650,000 distinct CDR3 sequences, around a sixth of them appearing once. The input for sequencing was PBMCs, taken roughly 5 days after the first yellow fever vaccination. The receptors shown here come from a man aged 18 to 29 who received the YFV17D yellow fever vaccine.

The chain uses TRBV20-1 and TRBJ2-1; the D gene is possibly TRBD2 (5 bases). Trimming left V 5 bases short and J 5 bases short, with 16 bases between. The CDR3 covers 14 residues. Germline V gene sequence: CDR1 DFQATT, CDR2 SNEGSKA (reference sequence). This chain's CDR3 is CSAERGFTDNEQFF. In DNA, the CDR3 is TGCAGTGCTGAACGGGGTTTTACGGACAATGAGCAGTTCTTC.

This clonotype has more than one count but fewer than ten. The CDR3 is CASSPGQSRTDTQYF. The CDR3 nucleotides read TGTGCCAGCAGCCCTGGACAGTCCCGCACAGATACGCAGTATTTT. The chain employs TRBV7-9 and TRBJ2-3, with a weak D call TRBD1 (6 bases). CDR3 size: 15 residues. CDR1 and CDR2 (germline): SEHNR, FQNEAQ (reference sequence). Trimming cost V 5 bases and J 1 base, with 13 bases left between them.

Only a few counts were recorded for this clonotype. The chain has TRBV7-2 and TRBJ2-3; possible D gene TRBD1, 6 bases. The CDR3 extends over 15 amino acids. The V end lost 3 bases, the J end lost 3 bases, and 13 bases lay between the germline ends. CDR1 and CDR2 from the germline V gene are SGHTA and FQGNSA. Here the CDR3 DNA reads TGTGCCAGCAGCTTCCTGGGGGCCGGGACAGATACGCAGTATTTT. Translated: CASSFLGAGTDTQYF. The complete variable domain, with remaining parts taken from reference TRBV7-2 and TRBJ2-3, reads GAGVSQSPSNKVTEKGKDVELRCDPISGHTALYWYRQSLGQGLEFLIYFQGNSAPDKSGLPSDRFSAERTGGSVSTLTIQRTQQEDSAVYLCASSFLGAGTDTQYFGPGTRLTVL.

The table lists this clonotype with many counts. This chain uses TRBV7-2 with TRBJ2-1, with 7 bases identical to TRBD1. V lost 9 bases and J lost 4; bases outside the gene matches: 9. The CDR3 is 14 amino acids. Per germline, CDR1 SGHTA and CDR2 FQGNSA. DNA for the CDR3: TGTGCCAGTCGGCGACAGGGATCGTACAATGAGCAGTTCTTC. Amino acid sequence: CASRRQGSYNEQFF.

The chain combines TRBV2 with TRBJ1-2; TRBD1 is a possible D gene (5 bases). V was clipped by 0 bases and J by 3 bases, with 8 bases between them. This CDR3 contains 14 residues. Germline V gene sequence: CDR1 SNHLY, CDR2 FYNNEI. CDR3: CASSEARDHYGYTF. The CDR3 region has the DNA TGTGCCAGCAGTGAAGCGAGGGACCACTATGGCTACACCTTC. Looking up the rest from reference TRBV2 and TRBJ1-2 gives the full variable domain: EPEVTQTPSHQVTQMGQEVILRCVPISNHLYFYWYRQILGQKVEFLVSFYNNEISEKSEIFDDQFSVERPDGSNFTLKIRSTKLEDSAMYFCASSEARDHYGYTFGSGTRLTVV.

This clonotype was picked up a small number of times. The chain uses TRBV5-1 and TRBJ2-5; D is tentatively TRBD1 or TRBD2 (6 bases each). The CDR3 has 14 amino acids. Trimming pared 0 bases from V and 2 bases from J, leaving 8 bases between. Germline CDR1 reads SGHRS; CDR2 reads YFSETQ. The CDR3 here is CASSLEGGQETQYF. The CDR3 nucleotides read TGCGCCAGCAGCTTGGAGGGGGGACAAGAGACCCAGTACTTC.

The chain recombines TRBV29-1 with TRBJ1-2; no firm D call. Trimming took 5 bases from V and 2 from J, leaving 9 bases between them. Germline CDR1 reads SQVTM; CDR2 reads ANQGSEA. The CDR3 is 12 residues long. The CDR3 nucleotides are TGCAGCGTTCTAGAGAAGAACTATGGCTACACCTTC. Protein: CSVLEKNYGYTF.

The chain is built from TRBV12-3 or TRBV12-4 and TRBJ2-7; 9 positions match TRBD1. J lost 1 base, V lost 6 bases, and 10 bases had no gene match. CDR3 size: 16 residues. CDR3 DNA: TGTGCCAGCAGCCTCCACCGGGACAGGGCATCCTACGAGCAGTACTTC. Protein product: CASSLHRDRASYEQYF.

This clonotype was picked up a small number of times. The chain couples TRBV5-1 to TRBJ2-2; D is undetermined. Germline CDR1 SGHRS, CDR2 YFSETQ. The V and J ends lost 2 bases and 4 bases respectively, with 12 bases between them. The CDR3 runs 15 residues. The CDR3 reads CASSFPRLGTGELFF. The CDR3 DNA reads TGCGCCAGCAGCTTTCCGAGGTTGGGCACCGGGGAGCTGTTTTTT.

This clonotype was seen a handful of times. The rearrangement joins TRBV18 to TRBJ2-1, with D perhaps TRBD1 (5 bases). CDR1 and CDR2 from the germline V gene are KGHSH and LQKENI. V gave up 3 bases and J gave up 12 bases, with 9 bases separating them. The CDR3 covers 11 residues. The CDR3 loop reads CASSPLQGQFF. The CDR3 bases are TGTGCCAGCTCACCTCTTCAGGGGCAGTTCTTC.

This clonotype was found many times. The chain couples TRBV20-1 to TRBJ1-2, with D uncertain. The CDR3 is made up of 15 amino acids. Germline V lookup: CDR1 DFQATT, CDR2 SNEGSKA (reference sequence). Trimming left V 4 bases short and J 5 bases short, with 20 bases between. CDR3 region: CSATSDRTHLYGYTF. The CDR3 DNA follows: TGCAGTGCTACTTCAGACCGTACCCACCTGTATGGCTACACCTTC.

A note on this clonotype: Given a much more abundant clone one base away, this may be a read error. The rearrangement links TRBV9 to TRBJ1-6, with 7 bases fitting TRBD1. The CDR3 is 15 residues long. With V trimmed by 4 bases and J by 3 bases, 4 bases remained unmatched. Germline V CDR1 and CDR2: SGDLS, YYNGEE. As DNA, the CDR3 is TGTGCCAGCAGCCCCGGGACAGACTATAATTCACCCCTCCACTTT. Amino acids: CASSPGTDYNSPLHF.

This clonotype was counted a few times. J is TRBJ1-2 and V is TRBV10-2; D gene ambiguous. The V and J ends lost 1 base and 8 bases respectively, with 14 bases between them. There are 14 residues in the CDR3. The germline V gene encodes CDR1 WSHSY and CDR2 SAAADI. CDR3 nucleotides: TGCGCCAGCAGTGAGTGGAAAGTCCCACAGGGCTACACCTTC. The encoded protein is CASSEWKVPQGYTF.

The chain couples TRBV6-2 or TRBV6-3 to TRBJ2-7; 10 bases are a match to TRBD2. Per germline, CDR1 MNHEY and CDR2 SVGEGT. With V trimmed by 8 bases and J by 6 bases, 13 bases remained unmatched. The CDR3 has 15 amino acids. The CDR3 loop reads CASPLCPKRGGEQYV. CDR3 sequence (DNA): TGTGCCAGCCCCCTCTGTCCGAAGCGGGGGGGCGAGCAGTACGTC.

The chain joins TRBV6-1 to TRBJ1-4; 9 bases agree with TRBD1. CDR1 and CDR2 (germline): MNHNS, SASEGT. The CDR3 has 14 amino acids. V shed 6 bases, J shed 8 bases, and the junction held 7 bases outside the gene matches. The CDR3 coding sequence is TGTGCCAGCAGAGGACAGGGGATGGACGAAAAACTGTTTTTT. This codes for CASRGQGMDEKLFF.

This clonotype was found a few times. The V gene is TRBV20-1, the J gene TRBJ2-7; no definite D call. Germline loops: CDR1 DFQATT, CDR2 SNEGSKA (reference sequence). The CDR3 totals 11 residues. With 3 bases removed from V and 9 bases from J, the gap between germline ends came to 12 bases. CDR3 in DNA: TGCAGTGCTAGTCCGAGGACGGCGCAGTACGTC. Translated, it gives CSASPRTAQYV.

The chain carries TRBV18 and TRBJ2-6, with 9 bases matching TRBD2. Germline CDR1 is KGHSH and CDR2 is LQKENI. The CDR3 extends over 14 amino acids. The J segment lost 9 bases and the V segment lost 2 bases, leaving 2 bases of the junction unmatched. The CDR3 DNA sequence: TGTGCCAGCTCACCAACTAGCGGGTTCAACGTCCTGACTTTC. Translating it yields CASSPTSGFNVLTF.

The chain uses TRBV12-3 or TRBV12-4 and TRBJ1-1, with unresolved D. This CDR3 comprises 13 residues. Deletions cut 3 bases from V and 3 bases from J, with 8 bases between. CDR3 in amino acids: CASSFTSDTEAFF. In DNA form, the CDR3 reads TGTGCCAGCAGTTTCACCAGTGACACTGAAGCTTTCTTT.

The V gene is TRBV12-3 or TRBV12-4, the J gene TRBJ2-5; maybe TRBD2 (5 bases). Between the trimmed V and J ends, which lost 4 bases and 1 base, there was a span of 10 bases. The CDR3 covers 14 residues. CDR3 DNA sequence: TGTGCCAGCAGTTCCGCTGAGGGCCAAGAGACCCAGTACTTC. Encoded protein: CASSSAEGQETQYF.

The table lists this clonotype with a few counts. This chain joins TRBV7-3 and TRBJ2-1; the match to TRBD2 covers 7 bases. Germline V gene lookup returns CDR1 SGHTA and CDR2 FQGTGA. The CDR3 covers 14 residues. The junction had 8 bases not matched to a gene; V was cut back by 2 bases and J by 10 bases. The DNA for the CDR3 is TGTGCCAGCAGCTTAGGGGGGGGTACAGGAGAGCAGTTCTTC. The encoded protein is CASSLGGGTGEQFF. Using reference TRBV7-3 and TRBJ2-1 for the parts outside the CDR3, the full variable domain is GAGVSQTPSNKVTEKGKYVELRCDPISGHTALYWYRQSLGQGPEFLIYFQGTGAADDSGLPNDRFFAVRPEGSVSTLKIQRTERGDSAVYLCASSLGGGTGEQFFGPGTRLTVL.

The CDR3 coding sequence is TGTGCCAGCAGCTTGGGACTAGCGGTCCTCGGTGAGCAGTTCTTC. This encodes CASSLGLAVLGEQFF. The chain is built from TRBV9 and TRBJ2-1; TRBD2 agrees at 11 bases. The CDR3 sequence is 15 residues long. CDR1 SGDLS and CDR2 YYNGEE come from the germline V gene. V shed 4 bases, J shed 9 bases, and the junction held 9 bases outside the gene matches. The entire variable domain, with the rest obtained from reference TRBV9 and TRBJ2-1, is as follows: DSGVTQTPKHLITATGQRVTLRCSPRSGDLSVYWYQQSLDQGLQFLIQYYNGEERAKGNILERFSAQQFPDLHSELNLSSLELGDSALYFCASSLGLAVLGEQFFGPGTRLTVL.

This clonotype was found a few times. This rearrangement joins TRBV3-1 to TRBJ2-1, with TRBD1 matching over 9 bases. Trimming removed 5 bases from V and 9 bases from J; junction bases left unmatched: 11. From germline, CDR1 is LGHDT and CDR2 YNNKEL (reference sequence). This CDR3 spans 15 amino acids. The CDR3 spells CASSTPGTGYLEQFF. In DNA form, the CDR3 reads TGTGCCAGCAGCACACCCGGGACAGGGTACCTTGAGCAGTTCTTC.

The chain joins TRBV12-3 or TRBV12-4 to TRBJ1-3; D may be TRBD1 (6 bases). The CDR3 is 14 residues long. Between the trimmed V and J ends, which lost 6 bases and 4 bases, there was a span of 13 bases. CDR3 DNA sequence: TGTGCCAGCAGGAGGACAGAGCCCGGAAACACCATATATTTT. It translates to CASRRTEPGNTIYF.